This is a list of T cell receptor beta chains from one sample in a study of T cell repertoires in cytomegalovirus infection. TCRdb called the reads again in MiXCR, with one record for every CDR3 protein. The sample holds 830,000 or so distinct CDR3 sequences, 32% seen once. Antigen specificity for these receptors is unknown. The source material was cultured CD8+ T cells from PBMCs, sampled from culture after CMV antigen stimulation. These TCRs come from a human donor in good health (CMV status not recorded). Some clones in this sample may be carry-over from other donors' samples. Both conserved end residues are part of each CDR3. The order of the fields is V gene, CDR3 length, D gene, clone size, J gene, CDR3 DNA, CDR3 protein. A D gene is named only where the DNA matches it firmly. Only some rows state a clone size, as once, few, many or a class for expanded clones.

v_gene: TRBV7-6; len: 16; d_gene: .; abundance: few; j_gene: TRBJ2-2; CDR3nt: TGTGCCAGCAGCTCCCCACTCGGGGGGAACACCGGGGAGCTGTTTTTT; CDR3aa: CASSSPLGGNTGELFF
v_gene: TRBV7-9; len: 15; d_gene: .; abundance: .; j_gene: TRBJ2-1; CDR3nt: TGTGCCAGCAGCCCGACCGAGACTAGGGCCAATGAGCAGTTCTTC; CDR3aa: CASSPTETRANEQFF
v_gene: TRBV27; len: 14; d_gene: .; abundance: once; j_gene: TRBJ1-1; CDR3nt: TGTGCCAGCAGTTTACATTTCGCGAACACTGAAGCTTTCTTT; CDR3aa: CASSLHFANTEAFF
v_gene: TRBV7-8; len: 16; d_gene: TRBD1; abundance: many; j_gene: TRBJ2-1; CDR3nt: TGTGCCAGCAGGCAAACAGGGGGTGTCTCCTACAATGAGCAGTTCTTC; CDR3aa: CASRQTGGVSYNEQFF
v_gene: TRBV7-6; len: 12; d_gene: .; abundance: few; j_gene: TRBJ2-7; CDR3nt: TGTGCCAGCACCCTACTAGCTAACGAGCAGTACTTC; CDR3aa: CASTLLANEQYF
v_gene: TRBV19; len: 16; d_gene: .; abundance: many; j_gene: TRBJ2-2; CDR3nt: TGTGCCAGTAGTATATTCCAAGGATTAAACACCGGGGAGCTGTTTTTT; CDR3aa: CASSIFQGLNTGELFF
v_gene: TRBV28; len: 14; d_gene: .; abundance: .; j_gene: TRBJ1-2; CDR3nt: TGTGCCAGCAGTTTATTACCACAGGCGAGCCTCTACACCTTC; CDR3aa: CASSLLPQASLYTF
v_gene: TRBV5-1; len: 14; d_gene: .; abundance: .; j_gene: TRBJ2-2; CDR3nt: TGCGCCAGCAGCAAGGGCCCTAACACCGGGGAGCTGTTTTTT; CDR3aa: CASSKGPNTGELFF
v_gene: TRBV7-9; len: 14; d_gene: TRBD2; abundance: .; j_gene: TRBJ2-2; CDR3nt: TGTGCCAGCAGCCCGGGACTAGTGGTCGGGGAGCTGTTTTTT; CDR3aa: CASSPGLVVGELFF
v_gene: TRBV6-5; len: 15; d_gene: .; abundance: .; j_gene: TRBJ2-5; CDR3nt: TGTGCCAGCAGTTACTCGACGGACAGACAAGAGACCCAGTACTTC; CDR3aa: CASSYSTDRQETQYF
v_gene: TRBV19; len: 12; d_gene: .; abundance: .; j_gene: TRBJ1-5; CDR3nt: TGTGCCAGTAGTCAGGAGGTGAAGTCCCAGCATTTT; CDR3aa: CASSQEVKSQHF
v_gene: TRBV9; len: 17; d_gene: .; abundance: .; j_gene: TRBJ1-6; CDR3nt: TGTGCCAGCAGCGTAGAGTCCCAGAGCTCCTATAATTCACCCCTCCACTTT; CDR3aa: CASSVESQSSYNSPLHF
v_gene: TRBV7-2; len: 13; d_gene: .; abundance: few; j_gene: TRBJ1-5; CDR3nt: TGTGCCAGCAGCTTAGTAAGGGTTCAGCCCCAGCATTTT; CDR3aa: CASSLVRVQPQHF
v_gene: TRBV4-1; len: 14; d_gene: TRBD2; abundance: few; j_gene: TRBJ2-7; CDR3nt: TGCGCCAGCAGCGAAGCGGGGGGATTCTACGAGCAGTACTTC; CDR3aa: CASSEAGGFYEQYF
v_gene: TRBV6-2/TRBV6-3; len: 13; d_gene: .; abundance: .; j_gene: TRBJ1-1; CDR3nt: TGTGCCAACAGTTACTCGAGGGGTTCTGAAGCTTTCTTT; CDR3aa: CANSYSRGSEAFF
v_gene: TRBV2; len: 15; d_gene: .; abundance: .; j_gene: TRBJ2-1; CDR3nt: TGTGCCAGCAGTTCTTCCTTCCGAGCCACGAATGAGCAGTTCTTC; CDR3aa: CASSSSFRATNEQFF
v_gene: TRBV7-4; len: 15; d_gene: .; abundance: .; j_gene: TRBJ1-2; CDR3nt: TGTGCCAACAGCCACCCACGGCGGGGAGCAGATGGCTACACCTTC; CDR3aa: CANSHPRRGADGYTF
v_gene: TRBV2; len: 14; d_gene: .; abundance: .; j_gene: TRBJ1-4; CDR3nt: TGTGCCACCACCTATACGGGGCCGAATGAAAAACTGTTTTTT; CDR3aa: CATTYTGPNEKLFF
v_gene: TRBV29-1; len: 15; d_gene: TRBD2; abundance: few; j_gene: TRBJ2-4; CDR3nt: TGCAGCGCAGCGGGGGGGCCCCTAGCCAAAAACATTCAGTACTTC; CDR3aa: CSAAGGPLAKNIQYF
v_gene: TRBV7-3; len: 13; d_gene: .; abundance: many; j_gene: TRBJ1-2; CDR3nt: TGTGCCAGCAGCTCGGGGGGAGGTGATGGCTACACCTTC; CDR3aa: CASSSGGGDGYTF
v_gene: TRBV6-2/TRBV6-3; len: 15; d_gene: .; abundance: .; j_gene: TRBJ1-6; CDR3nt: TGTGCCAGCAGTTACTCCACTGGACACGGTTCACCCCTCCACTTT; CDR3aa: CASSYSTGHGSPLHF
v_gene: TRBV28; len: 16; d_gene: TRBD2; abundance: .; j_gene: TRBJ2-2; CDR3nt: TGTGCCAGCAGTTTATTCCCAGCGGGAGCTACCGGGGAGCTGTTTTTT; CDR3aa: CASSLFPAGATGELFF
v_gene: TRBV6-2/TRBV6-3; len: 15; d_gene: TRBD1; abundance: .; j_gene: TRBJ2-3; CDR3nt: TGTACCAGCCGTCGGCTCGGACAGGGAACAGATACGCAGTATTTT; CDR3aa: CTSRRLGQGTDTQYF
v_gene: TRBV6-5; len: 15; d_gene: TRBD2; abundance: few; j_gene: TRBJ2-2; CDR3nt: TGTGCCAGCATCGGACTAGCGGGGAACACCGGGGAGCTGTTTTTT; CDR3aa: CASIGLAGNTGELFF
v_gene: TRBV6-5; len: 16; d_gene: .; abundance: .; j_gene: TRBJ2-7; CDR3nt: TGTGCCAGCAGTTACACCACCGGACAGATCCCCTACGAGCAGTACTTC; CDR3aa: CASSYTTGQIPYEQYF
v_gene: TRBV6-5; len: 14; d_gene: .; abundance: few; j_gene: TRBJ2-1; CDR3nt: TGTGCCAGCAGTTACTCGACGGTTTGGCAGGAGCAGTTCTTC; CDR3aa: CASSYSTVWQEQFF
v_gene: TRBV4-1; len: 13; d_gene: .; abundance: .; j_gene: TRBJ1-1; CDR3nt: TGCGCCAGCAGCCCGAGACCCCGGAACGAAGCTTTCTTT; CDR3aa: CASSPRPRNEAFF
v_gene: TRBV7-9; len: 16; d_gene: .; abundance: .; j_gene: TRBJ2-7; CDR3nt: TGTGCCAGCAGCTCTTCGCGGGACGCTGGGGCTCACGAGCAGTACTTC; CDR3aa: CASSSSRDAGAHEQYF
v_gene: TRBV28; len: 19; d_gene: TRBD1; abundance: few; j_gene: TRBJ1-5; CDR3nt: TGTGCCAGCAGTACGATGGACAGGGGGGGAGAGGATAGCAATCAGCCCCAGCATTTT; CDR3aa: CASSTMDRGGEDSNQPQHF
v_gene: TRBV27; len: 15; d_gene: .; abundance: few; j_gene: TRBJ1-1; CDR3nt: TGTGCCAGCAGCTTCGCGTGGGGTCCAACCACTGAAGCTTTCTTT; CDR3aa: CASSFAWGPTTEAFF
v_gene: TRBV14; len: 15; d_gene: TRBD1; abundance: .; j_gene: TRBJ1-2; CDR3nt: TGTGCCAGCAGCCAAGATCACAGGGGGCAGAATGGCTACACCTTC; CDR3aa: CASSQDHRGQNGYTF
v_gene: TRBV7-6; len: 14; d_gene: .; abundance: few; j_gene: TRBJ2-3; CDR3nt: TGTGCCAGCAGCTCCGTGATTAGCACAGATACGCAGTATTTT; CDR3aa: CASSSVISTDTQYF
v_gene: TRBV14; len: 15; d_gene: TRBD2; abundance: few; j_gene: TRBJ2-7; CDR3nt: TGTGCCAGCAGCCAGTACCCGGGAGGATACTACGAGCAGTACTTC; CDR3aa: CASSQYPGGYYEQYF
v_gene: TRBV6-1; len: 16; d_gene: .; abundance: .; j_gene: TRBJ2-3; CDR3nt: TGTGCCAGCCTCCGGCCCACAGGGTTTTTTGCAGATACGCAGTATTTT; CDR3aa: CASLRPTGFFADTQYF
v_gene: TRBV7-2; len: 18; d_gene: .; abundance: many; j_gene: TRBJ2-2; CDR3nt: TGTGCCAGCAGCTTACGGTTGGGTACGGGACATAACACCGGGGAGCTGTTTTTT; CDR3aa: CASSLRLGTGHNTGELFF
v_gene: TRBV7-8; len: 14; d_gene: TRBD1; abundance: few; j_gene: TRBJ2-7; CDR3nt: TGTGCCAGCAGCTCACAGGGGTTCTCCTACGAGCAGTACTTC; CDR3aa: CASSSQGFSYEQYF
v_gene: TRBV5-4; len: 14; d_gene: .; abundance: few; j_gene: TRBJ1-4; CDR3nt: TGTGCCAGCAGCTTCGGGACCGGTGATGAAAAACTGTTTTTT; CDR3aa: CASSFGTGDEKLFF
v_gene: TRBV7-9; len: 16; d_gene: TRBD1; abundance: many; j_gene: TRBJ1-1; CDR3nt: TGTGCCAGCAGCTTAACTTTCCTCGACCCGGACAGGGAGGCTTTCTTT; CDR3aa: CASSLTFLDPDREAFF
v_gene: TRBV5-8; len: 15; d_gene: TRBD2; abundance: .; j_gene: TRBJ2-1; CDR3nt: TGTGCCAGCAGCAACCGGGAGGACGTCTACAATGAGCAGTTCTTC; CDR3aa: CASSNREDVYNEQFF
v_gene: TRBV4-1; len: 13; d_gene: TRBD2; abundance: .; j_gene: TRBJ2-1; CDR3nt: TGCGCCAGCACAATACTAGCGGGGTATGAGCAGTTCTTC; CDR3aa: CASTILAGYEQFF
v_gene: TRBV6-6; len: 15; d_gene: TRBD2; abundance: .; j_gene: TRBJ2-7; CDR3nt: TGTGCCAGCAGTTACTCGAGTAGCGGGGTTTACGAGCAGTACTTC; CDR3aa: CASSYSSSGVYEQYF
v_gene: TRBV4-1; len: 17; d_gene: TRBD2; abundance: .; j_gene: TRBJ2-1; CDR3nt: TGCGCCAGCAGCCAGTCTAGCGGGGGGGCAATGGATACTGAGCAGTTCTTC; CDR3aa: CASSQSSGGAMDTEQFF
v_gene: TRBV27; len: 16; d_gene: .; abundance: .; j_gene: TRBJ1-2; CDR3nt: TGTGCCAGCAGTTTCCGCGGGCCCCCTATGGACTATGGCTACACCTTC; CDR3aa: CASSFRGPPMDYGYTF
v_gene: TRBV7-6; len: 15; d_gene: .; abundance: many; j_gene: TRBJ1-1; CDR3nt: TGTGCCAGCAGCCAGGGCGGCCTTCTGAACACTGAAGCTTTCTTT; CDR3aa: CASSQGGLLNTEAFF
v_gene: TRBV27; len: 15; d_gene: .; abundance: few; j_gene: TRBJ2-5; CDR3nt: TGTGCCAGCAGTTTGGGGCGGGACAACCAAGAGACCCAGTACTTC; CDR3aa: CASSLGRDNQETQYF
v_gene: TRBV13; len: 14; d_gene: TRBD2; abundance: .; j_gene: TRBJ2-7; CDR3nt: TGTGCCAGCAGCTCCGGGACTACTACCGGGGAGCAGTACTTC; CDR3aa: CASSSGTTTGEQYF
v_gene: TRBV6-2/TRBV6-3; len: 15; d_gene: .; abundance: .; j_gene: TRBJ1-5; CDR3nt: TGTGCCAGCAGTTACCCGACAGTCTCGGATCAGCCCCAGCATTTT; CDR3aa: CASSYPTVSDQPQHF
v_gene: TRBV6-1; len: 15; d_gene: .; abundance: many; j_gene: TRBJ2-1; CDR3nt: TGTGCCAGCATTAAGACAGAGAGCTCCTACAATGAGCAGTTCTTC; CDR3aa: CASIKTESSYNEQFF
v_gene: TRBV4-3; len: 16; d_gene: TRBD2; abundance: few; j_gene: TRBJ2-1; CDR3nt: TGCGCCAGCAGCCAAGAGGGTAGCGGGGGCTACAATGAGCAGTTCTTC; CDR3aa: CASSQEGSGGYNEQFF
v_gene: TRBV27; len: 13; d_gene: .; abundance: .; j_gene: TRBJ1-5; CDR3nt: TGTGCCAGCGCCGACAAAAGCAATCAGCCCCAGCATTTT; CDR3aa: CASADKSNQPQHF
v_gene: TRBV6-1; len: 14; d_gene: .; abundance: .; j_gene: TRBJ2-3; CDR3nt: TGTGCCAGCACCATGGAGGGTAGCACAGATACGCAGTATTTT; CDR3aa: CASTMEGSTDTQYF
v_gene: TRBV5-4; len: 14; d_gene: .; abundance: .; j_gene: TRBJ1-2; CDR3nt: TGTGCCAGCAGCTTGGGAGGGGTCTACTATGGCTACACCTTC; CDR3aa: CASSLGGVYYGYTF
v_gene: TRBV6-2/TRBV6-3; len: 16; d_gene: TRBD2; abundance: .; j_gene: TRBJ2-1; CDR3nt: TGTGCCAGCAGCCCCGAGCGGGGGGTCTCCTACAATGAGCAGTTCTTC; CDR3aa: CASSPERGVSYNEQFF
v_gene: TRBV7-3; len: 17; d_gene: .; abundance: few; j_gene: TRBJ2-2; CDR3nt: TGTGCCAGCAGCTCCCTCGGGACAAAGGGGACGACCGGGGAGCTGTTTTTT; CDR3aa: CASSSLGTKGTTGELFF